Described below is a single T cell receptor beta chain sequence and its context. These data come from a study of T cell responses to AZD1222 COVID-19 vaccine. Losses at the gene ends were 4 bases for V and 4 bases for J; bases not matched to a gene: 10. The CDR3 is 16 residues long. Germline CDR1 and CDR2: SGDLS and YYNGEE. The repertoire was sequenced with immunoSEQ multiplex PCR; TCRdb's copy has only in-frame clones and lacks some. The data show 85,000 to 100,000 clones, approximately 91% seen once. The V call is TRBV9, the J call TRBJ1-3, with TRBD1 matching over 8 bases. The TCR comes from an adult in good health. The specimen comprised peripheral blood, sampled on day 0 of AZD1222 vaccination. The CDR3, as DNA: TGTGCCAGCAGCATCGGACAGGGCAAAGGGGGAAACACCATATATTTT. Protein sequence: CASSIGQGKGGNTIYF.